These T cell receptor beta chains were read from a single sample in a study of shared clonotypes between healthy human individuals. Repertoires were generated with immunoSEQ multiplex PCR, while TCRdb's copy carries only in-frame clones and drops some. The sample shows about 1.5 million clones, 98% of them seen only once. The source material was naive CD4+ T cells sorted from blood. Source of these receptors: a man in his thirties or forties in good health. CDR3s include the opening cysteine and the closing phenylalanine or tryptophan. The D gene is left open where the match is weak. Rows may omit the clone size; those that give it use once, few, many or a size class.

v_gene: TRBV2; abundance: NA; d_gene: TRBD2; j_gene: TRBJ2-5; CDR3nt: TGTGCCAGCACGGATAGCGGGCAAGAGACCCAGTACTTC; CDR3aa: CASTDSGQETQYF
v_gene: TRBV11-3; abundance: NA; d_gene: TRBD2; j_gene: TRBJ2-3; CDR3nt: TGTGCCAGCAGCACGGGACTAGGGAAAGATACGCAGTATTTT; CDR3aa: CASSTGLGKDTQYF
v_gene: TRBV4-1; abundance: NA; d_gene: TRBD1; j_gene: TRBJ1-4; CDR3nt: TGCGCCAGCAGCCAGCCCGGGACAGGGGATGAAAAACTGTTTTTT; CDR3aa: CASSQPGTGDEKLFF
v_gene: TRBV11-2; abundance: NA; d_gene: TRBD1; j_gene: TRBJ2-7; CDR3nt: TGTGCCAGCAGCTTATTTTTTGCCGGGACAGGGGGCTACGAGCAGTACTTC; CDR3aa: CASSLFFAGTGGYEQYF
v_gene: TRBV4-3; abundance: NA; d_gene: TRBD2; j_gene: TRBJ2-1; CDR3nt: TGCGCCAGCAGCCTGGGGACTAGCGGGAGCTCCTACAATGAGCAGTTCTTC; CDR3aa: CASSLGTSGSSYNEQFF
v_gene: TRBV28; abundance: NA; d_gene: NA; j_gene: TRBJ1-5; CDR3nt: TGTGCCAGCAGTTTAGACAGACACTCGACCGTTTATAGCAATCAGCCCCAGCATTTT; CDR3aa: CASSLDRHSTVYSNQPQHF
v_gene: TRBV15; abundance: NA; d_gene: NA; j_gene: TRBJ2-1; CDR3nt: TGTGCCACCAGCAGAGGTCTGACAGGCCCTCAACTAAATGAGCAGTTCTTC; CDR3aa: CATSRGLTGPQLNEQFF
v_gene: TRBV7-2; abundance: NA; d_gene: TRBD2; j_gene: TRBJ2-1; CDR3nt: TGTGCCAGCAGCTTAGTTAGCGGGGGTAGCTCCTACAATGAGCAGTTCTTC; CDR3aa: CASSLVSGGSSYNEQFF
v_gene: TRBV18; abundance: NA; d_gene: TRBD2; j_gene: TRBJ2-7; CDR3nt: TGTGCCAGCTCGTCTCCCGGGACTAGCGGGAGAGAGCAGTACTTC; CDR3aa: CASSSPGTSGREQYF
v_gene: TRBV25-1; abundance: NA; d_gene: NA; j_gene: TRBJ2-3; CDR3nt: TGTGCCAGTGCTAAACGGGGAGTCGCAGATACGCAGTATTTT; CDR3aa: CASAKRGVADTQYF
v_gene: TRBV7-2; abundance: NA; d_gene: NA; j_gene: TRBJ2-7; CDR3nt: TGTGCCAGCAGTGACACATCCTACGAGCAGTACTTC; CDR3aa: CASSDTSYEQYF
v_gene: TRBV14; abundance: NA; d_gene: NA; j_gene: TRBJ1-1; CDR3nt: TGTGCCAGCAGCCAAGTCCGGGGGCGGACTGAAGCTTTCTTT; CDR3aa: CASSQVRGRTEAFF
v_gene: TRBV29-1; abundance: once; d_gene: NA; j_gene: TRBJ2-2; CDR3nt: TGCAGCGCGAGGGTCACCGGGGAGCTGTTTTTT; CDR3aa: CSARVTGELFF
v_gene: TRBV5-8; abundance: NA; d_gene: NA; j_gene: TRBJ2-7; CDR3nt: TGTGCCAGCAGCCCCGGGACAGGGGGACTAGCGCGGTCCTACGAGCAGTACTTC; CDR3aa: CASSPGTGGLARSYEQYF
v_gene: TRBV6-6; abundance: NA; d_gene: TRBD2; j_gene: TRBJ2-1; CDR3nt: TGTGCCAGCAGTAACCTACTAGCGGGAGAGTCGAGGGAGCAGTTCTTC; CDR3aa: CASSNLLAGESREQFF
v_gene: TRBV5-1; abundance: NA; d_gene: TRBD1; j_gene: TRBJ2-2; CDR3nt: TGCGCCAGCAGCACCGCCGGGACAGGGGGACACGGGGAGCTGTTTTTT; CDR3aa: CASSTAGTGGHGELFF
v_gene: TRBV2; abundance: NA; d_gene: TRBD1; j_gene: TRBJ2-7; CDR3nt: TGTGCCAGCAGGAATGAGGGACAGTCCTACGAGCAGTACTTC; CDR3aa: CASRNEGQSYEQYF
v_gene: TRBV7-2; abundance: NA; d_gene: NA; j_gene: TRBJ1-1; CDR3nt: TGTGCCAGCAGCCCTAGGGCCTTGAACACTGAAGCTTTCTTT; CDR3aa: CASSPRALNTEAFF
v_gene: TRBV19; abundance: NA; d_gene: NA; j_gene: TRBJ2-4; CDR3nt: TGTGCCAGTAGTATAGGGTACAGATTAGCCAAAAACATTCAGTACTTC; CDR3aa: CASSIGYRLAKNIQYF
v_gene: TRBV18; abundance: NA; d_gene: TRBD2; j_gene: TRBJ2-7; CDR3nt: TGTGCCAGCTCACCACCCGGGGTAGCGGGACGCGAGCAGTACTTC; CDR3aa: CASSPPGVAGREQYF
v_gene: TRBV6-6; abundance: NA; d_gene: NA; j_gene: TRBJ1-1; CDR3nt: TGTGCCAGCAGTTACCCTCCAGACAGACGGGAAGCTTTCTTT; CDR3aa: CASSYPPDRREAFF
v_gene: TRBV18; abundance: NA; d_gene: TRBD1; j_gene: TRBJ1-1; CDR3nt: TGTGCCAGCTCACTAGGACAGGGCGGAACCACTGAAGCTTTCTTT; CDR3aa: CASSLGQGGTTEAFF
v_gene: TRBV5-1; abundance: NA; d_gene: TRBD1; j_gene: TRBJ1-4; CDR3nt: TGCGCCAGCAGCTGGAACAGGGGGCCGATCAACAGCCATGAAAAACTGTTTTTT; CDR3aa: CASSWNRGPINSHEKLFF
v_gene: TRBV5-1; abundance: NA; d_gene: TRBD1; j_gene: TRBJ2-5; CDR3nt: TGCGCCAGCAGCTTGAGTCAGGGGGCGCGTCAGCCCGAGACCCAGTACTTC; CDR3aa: CASSLSQGARQPETQYF
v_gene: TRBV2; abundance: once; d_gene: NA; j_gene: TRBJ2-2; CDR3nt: TGTGCCAGCAGTGATCCCGGGTTCGGGGAGCTGTTTTTT; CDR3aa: CASSDPGFGELFF
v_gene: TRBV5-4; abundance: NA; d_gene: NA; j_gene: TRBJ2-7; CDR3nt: TGTGCCAGCAGCTTGGTGTCCGGGGCGAACTCCTACGAGCAGTACTTC; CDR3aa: CASSLVSGANSYEQYF
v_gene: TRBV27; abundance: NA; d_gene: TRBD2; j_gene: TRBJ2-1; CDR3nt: TGTGCCAGCAGTTTCTGGCTAGCGGCCTACAATGAGCAGTTCTTC; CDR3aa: CASSFWLAAYNEQFF
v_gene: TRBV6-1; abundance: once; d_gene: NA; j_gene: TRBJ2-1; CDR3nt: TGTGCCAGCAGTGGACCCGGGATGATTGAGCAGTTCTTC; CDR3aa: CASSGPGMIEQFF
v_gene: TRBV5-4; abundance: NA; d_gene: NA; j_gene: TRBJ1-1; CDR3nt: TGTGCCAGCAGCTTGGGGGGGGCTAAGGGTTCCACTGAAGCTTTCTTT; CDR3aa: CASSLGGAKGSTEAFF
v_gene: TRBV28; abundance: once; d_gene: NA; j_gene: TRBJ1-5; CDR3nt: TGTGCCAGCAGCCGACCGGGGCAGGGTGGGCCCCAGCATTTT; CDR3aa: CASSRPGQGGPQHF
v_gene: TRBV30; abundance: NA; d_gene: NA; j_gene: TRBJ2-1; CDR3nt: TGTGCCTGGAGTATTCCCCTCGGGACTCTTAACAATGAGCAGTTCTTC; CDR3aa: CAWSIPLGTLNNEQFF
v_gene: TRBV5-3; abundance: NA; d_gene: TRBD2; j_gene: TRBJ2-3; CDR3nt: TGTGCCAGGCAACCGACTAGCGGGGGCACAGATACGCAGTATTTT; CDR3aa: CARQPTSGGTDTQYF
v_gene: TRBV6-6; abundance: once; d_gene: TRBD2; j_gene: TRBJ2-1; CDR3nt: TGTGCCAGCATTAAGACTAGCGGGGTCAATGAGCAGTTCTTC; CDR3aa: CASIKTSGVNEQFF